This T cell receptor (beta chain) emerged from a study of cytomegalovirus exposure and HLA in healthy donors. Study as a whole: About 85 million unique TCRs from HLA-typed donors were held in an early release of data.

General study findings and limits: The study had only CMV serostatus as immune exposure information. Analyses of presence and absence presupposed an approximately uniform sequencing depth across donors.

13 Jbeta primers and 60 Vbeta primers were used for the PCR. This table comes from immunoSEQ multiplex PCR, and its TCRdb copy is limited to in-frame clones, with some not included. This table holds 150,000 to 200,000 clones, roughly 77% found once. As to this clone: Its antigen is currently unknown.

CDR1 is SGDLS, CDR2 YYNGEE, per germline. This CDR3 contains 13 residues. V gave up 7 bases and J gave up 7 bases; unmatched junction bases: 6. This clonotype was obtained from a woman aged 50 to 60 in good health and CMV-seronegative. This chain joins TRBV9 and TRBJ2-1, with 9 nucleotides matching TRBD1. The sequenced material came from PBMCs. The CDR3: CASGGTGSNEQFF. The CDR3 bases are TGTGCCAGCGGCGGGACAGGGTCTAATGAGCAGTTCTTC.